These T cell receptor beta chains were read from a single sample in a study of regulatory T cells in long-lasting Graves disease. TCRdb re-called the multiplex PCR reads through MiXCR, storing one row per CDR3 protein. The data hold some 600,000 distinct CDR3 sequences, with roughly 16% observed a single time. These sequences were also reported in another study, on T cells in Graves' hyperthyroidism and ophthalmopathy.

Source: peripheral blood mononuclear cells (PBMCs), taken at new diagnosis, from a patient treated with antithyroid drugs. The receptors originated from a man aged 18-30 years with Graves disease. The CDR3 runs from the conserved cysteine through the conserved F or W. D genes are given only for firm matches. A clone size is listed for some rows: how often the clone was seen (once, few, many), or a class if it is expanded.

>TRBV6-2/TRBV6-3|.|TRBJ2-7|few
TGTGCCAGCAGTTTCCGGGACACCCCCTACGAGCAGTACTTC
CASSFRDTPYEQYF
>TRBV27|.|TRBJ2-7|many
TGTGCCAGCAGTTTAAAACCCCAAGGCGGTTACGAGCAGTACTTC
CASSLKPQGGYEQYF
>TRBV7-9|.|TRBJ2-7|many
TGTGCCAGCAGCCCCCCGGGACATGGCTACGAGCAGTACTTC
CASSPPGHGYEQYF
>TRBV6-2/TRBV6-3|TRBD2|TRBJ2-1|.
TGTGCCAGCAGCCGACTAGCGGGAGGGCGGTACAATGAGCAGTTCTTC
CASSRLAGGRYNEQFF
>TRBV11-2|.|TRBJ1-6|many
TGTGCCAGCACCCGTGATGGGGTTGGGATTTGGGGTTCACCCCTCCACTTT
CASTRDGVGIWGSPLHF
>TRBV5-1|TRBD2|TRBJ2-1|many
TGCGCCAGCAGCCCCTTCTCGACTAGCGGGTCTTCCCACAATGAGCAGTTCTTC
CASSPFSTSGSSHNEQFF
>TRBV5-6|.|TRBJ2-1|few
TGTGCCAGCAGCTTGGTCGGGACCACCTACAATGAGCAGTTCTTC
CASSLVGTTYNEQFF
>TRBV15|.|TRBJ2-7|few
TGTGCCACCAGCAGAGATCGTGACAGTCCCTACGAGCAGTACTTC
CATSRDRDSPYEQYF
>TRBV19|TRBD1|TRBJ1-5|.
TGTGCCAGTAGTACGAATCGACAGGGGGCGAATCAGCCCCAGCATTTT
CASSTNRQGANQPQHF
>TRBV6-1|.|TRBJ1-2|.
TGTGCCAGCGGCCCGGGGGGCTATCATGGCTACACCTTC
CASGPGGYHGYTF
>TRBV7-9|TRBD1|TRBJ1-2|.
TGTGCCAGCAGCTTAACCGACAGGGGGAGGCGAGGCTACACCTTC
CASSLTDRGRRGYTF
>TRBV3-1|TRBD1|TRBJ1-1|.
TGTGCCAGCAGCCATGCTTGGGAGGGGGCAGGTACTGAAGCTTTCTTT
CASSHAWEGAGTEAFF
>TRBV7-9|TRBD1|TRBJ1-2|.
TGTGCCAGCAGGGCTCCGGGACAGATCCTTGGTGGCTACACCTTC
CASRAPGQILGGYTF
>TRBV6-1|.|TRBJ2-7|many
TGTGCCAGCAGTGAACGAAGGGCTCTATTAGGCCAGCTCGAGCAGTACTTC
CASSERRALLGQLEQYF
>TRBV5-1|TRBD2|TRBJ2-3|.
TGCGCCAGTAGGCTAGCGGGAGCTTCTGGCACAGATACGCAGTATTTT
CASRLAGASGTDTQYF
>TRBV6-1|.|TRBJ2-1|few
TGTGCCAGCAGGGATTTCGTTGAGCAGTTCTTC
CASRDFVEQFF
>TRBV5-1|TRBD1|TRBJ1-1|.
TGCGCCAGCAGCCCCCGGGACAGACCTAACACTGAAGCTTTCTTT
CASSPRDRPNTEAFF
>TRBV3-1|.|TRBJ2-7|few
TGTGCCAGCAGCCAAAATCCCTGGGGGGCCAGGACCTACGAGCAGTACTTC
CASSQNPWGARTYEQYF
>TRBV14|.|TRBJ2-2|.
TGTGCCAGCAGCCAGGGAGCCGGGGAGCTGTTTTTT
CASSQGAGELFF
>TRBV28|TRBD2|TRBJ2-1|many
TGTGCCAGCAGTCCGTTCCCGGGACTAGCGGGGGGGAACAATGAGCAGTTCTTC
CASSPFPGLAGGNNEQFF
>TRBV18|TRBD1|TRBJ2-7|many
TGTGCCAGCAGTCCGGGACAGGACTACGAGCAGTACTTC
CASSPGQDYEQYF
>TRBV11-2|.|TRBJ2-7|.
TGTGCCAGCAGTCCAGGCGCCAGACCCTCCTACGAGCAGTACTTC
CASSPGARPSYEQYF
>TRBV7-9|.|TRBJ2-7|many
TGTGCCAGCAGCTTAGCATCCTCGAGGCTCTCCGAGCAGTACTTC
CASSLASSRLSEQYF
>TRBV7-9|.|TRBJ2-7|many
TGTGCCAGCAGCCTGATGGACTTTTCGGATAGCTCCTACGAGCAGTACTTC
CASSLMDFSDSSYEQYF
>TRBV28|TRBD1|TRBJ2-5|many
TGTGCCAGTCGAACTCGGGCAGGGGGCGCCGAGACCCAGTACTTC
CASRTRAGGAETQYF
>TRBV3-1|TRBD1|TRBJ2-5|many
TGTGCCAGCAGCCACCGGGACAGGGGGCAAGAGACCCAGTACTTC
CASSHRDRGQETQYF
>TRBV9|.|TRBJ2-7|.
TGTGCCAGCAGCGTGGGGTCAGACGTCCGCTACGAGCAGTACTTC
CASSVGSDVRYEQYF